This record concerns one T cell receptor beta chain sequence. It was with a sample-barcoded 5' primer and a J-beta primer mix that a second PCR of roughly 7 to 11 cycles was run. TCRdb passed the 5' RACE reads through MiXCR, listing each CDR3 protein once. The sample has approximately 1.5 million distinct CDR3 sequences; roughly a third are singletons. This sample was included in a study of blood T cells in healthy people across ages. This CDR3 has 14 amino acids. The ends were cut back, 5 bases at V and 0 bases at J, with 11 bases in the middle. Per germline, CDR1 SEHNR and CDR2 FQNEAQ (reference sequence).

The TCR sequence derives from a woman in her thirties in good health. The chain is built from TRBV7-9 and TRBJ2-7; D is undetermined. Sequenced: blood. Here the CDR3 reads CASSGAPSSYEQYF. The DNA for the CDR3 is TGTGCCAGCAGCGGCGCCCCAAGCTCCTACGAGCAGTACTTC. The variable domain in full, with the rest retrieved from reference TRBV7-9 and TRBJ2-7, is DTGVSQNPRHKITKRGQNVTFRCDPISEHNRLYWYRQTLGQGPEFLTYFQNEAQLEKSRLLSDRFSAERPKGSFSTLEIQRTEQGDSAMYLCASSGAPSSYEQYFGPGTRLTVT.